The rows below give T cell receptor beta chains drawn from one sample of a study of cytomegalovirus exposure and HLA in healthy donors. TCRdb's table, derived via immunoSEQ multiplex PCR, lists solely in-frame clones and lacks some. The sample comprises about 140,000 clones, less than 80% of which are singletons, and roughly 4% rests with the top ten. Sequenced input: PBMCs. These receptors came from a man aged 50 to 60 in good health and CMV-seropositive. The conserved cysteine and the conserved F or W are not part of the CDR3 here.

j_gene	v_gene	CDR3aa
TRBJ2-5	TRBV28	ASTPGGGRETQY
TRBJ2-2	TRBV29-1	SVGEGAMNTGELF
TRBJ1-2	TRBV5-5	ASSPDRGYGYT
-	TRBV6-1	ASSEEWTESSYEQY
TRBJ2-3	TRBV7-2	ASSPGQFWGDTQY
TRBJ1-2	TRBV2	ASSPPGQVYGYT
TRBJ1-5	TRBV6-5	ASSAGLNSNQPQH
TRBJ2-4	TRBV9	ASSVGTGVQNIQY
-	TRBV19	ASSIGGKGGEQY
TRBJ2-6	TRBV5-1	ASTQGSSGANVLT
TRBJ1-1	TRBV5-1	ASSDDRGITEAF
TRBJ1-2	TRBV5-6	ASSKQGANYGYT
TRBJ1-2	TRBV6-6	ASNPLAGGRGYT
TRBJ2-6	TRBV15	ATSRVGDYSGANVLT
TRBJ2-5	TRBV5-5	ASSPYDREETQY
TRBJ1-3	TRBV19	ASRPATEYSGNTIY
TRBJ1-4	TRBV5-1	ASSFSGTGGGGEKLF
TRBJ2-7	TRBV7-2	ASSLARDSSEQY
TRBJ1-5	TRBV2	ASSASPGGSNQPQH
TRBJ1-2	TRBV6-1	ASSLQGGYGYT
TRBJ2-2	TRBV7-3	ASRPGGSGTGELF
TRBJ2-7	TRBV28	ASSNNGLAGVSEQY
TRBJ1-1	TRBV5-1	ASSFAWTDVNTEAF
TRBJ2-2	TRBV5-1	ASSLLADANTGELF
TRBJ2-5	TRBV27	ASSLSGQGAKTQY
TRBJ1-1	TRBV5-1	ASSPAPSSGATEAF
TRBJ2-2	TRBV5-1	ASSSKPPLGRGTGELF
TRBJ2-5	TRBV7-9	ASSFRTEQETQY
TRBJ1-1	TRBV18	ASSQETGGNTEAF
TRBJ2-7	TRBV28	ASSLTGAPVYEQY
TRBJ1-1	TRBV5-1	ASSLGTGVNTEAF
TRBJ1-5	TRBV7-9	ASSLSGGNQPQH
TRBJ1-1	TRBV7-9	ASSARGQLNTEAF
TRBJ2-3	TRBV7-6	ASSSGQGTDTQY
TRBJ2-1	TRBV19	ASSNGQGLSYNEQF
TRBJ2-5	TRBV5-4	ASSRSGGAVETQY
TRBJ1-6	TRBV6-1	ASKITGTVDSPLH
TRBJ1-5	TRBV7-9	ASSLLGSNQPQH
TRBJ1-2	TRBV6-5	ASSYSRQNNYGYT
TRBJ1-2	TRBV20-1	SATPRGYT
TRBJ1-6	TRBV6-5	ASSYSAGDSNSPLH
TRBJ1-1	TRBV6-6	ASSIGQGYTEAF
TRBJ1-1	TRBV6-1	ASRRSDPNTEAF
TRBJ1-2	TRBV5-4	ASSSSSGQGYYGYT
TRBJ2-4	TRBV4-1	ASSQGLAGGLAKNIQY
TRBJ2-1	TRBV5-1	ASSPSGGVNEQF
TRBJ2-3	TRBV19	ASSGLAGLTDTQY
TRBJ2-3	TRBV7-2	ASSFPAETSTDTQY
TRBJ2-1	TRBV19	ASSIFDLSGRGISYNEQF
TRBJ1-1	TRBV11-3	ASSLYRESPEAF
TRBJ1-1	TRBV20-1	RGTANTEAF